This T cell receptor (beta chain) was obtained from a study of blood T cells in healthy people across ages. This clonotype was counted a single time. A sample-barcoded 5' primer and a J-beta primer mix were used in a second PCR of roughly 6 to 11 cycles. A template-switch adaptor containing 12 random nucleotides labeled each cDNA molecule. TCRdb processed the 5' RACE reads anew with MiXCR; each CDR3 protein has one entry. The table lists under 800,000 distinct CDR3 sequences, approximately 39% of them singletons. The study recruited healthy Caucasian donors from Russia who were aged about 6 to 90. Trimming cost V 5 bases and J 10 bases, with 15 bases left between them. The germline gives CDR1 SGHTA, CDR2 FQGNSA. The CDR3 totals 14 residues.

Sequenced input: blood. The receptor was derived from a woman aged 55-69 years in good health. This chain uses TRBV7-2 with TRBJ1-6; D might be TRBD1 (6 bases). CDR3 bases: TGTGCCAGCAGCATCTCAGGGGAGAAATCACCCCTCCACTTT. Protein: CASSISGEKSPLHF. Combining the CDR3 with reference TRBV7-2 and TRBJ1-6 gives the whole variable domain GAGVSQSPSNKVTEKGKDVELRCDPISGHTALYWYRQSLGQGLEFLIYFQGNSAPDKSGLPSDRFSAERTGGSVSTLTIQRTQQEDSAVYLCASSISGEKSPLHFGNGTRLTVT.